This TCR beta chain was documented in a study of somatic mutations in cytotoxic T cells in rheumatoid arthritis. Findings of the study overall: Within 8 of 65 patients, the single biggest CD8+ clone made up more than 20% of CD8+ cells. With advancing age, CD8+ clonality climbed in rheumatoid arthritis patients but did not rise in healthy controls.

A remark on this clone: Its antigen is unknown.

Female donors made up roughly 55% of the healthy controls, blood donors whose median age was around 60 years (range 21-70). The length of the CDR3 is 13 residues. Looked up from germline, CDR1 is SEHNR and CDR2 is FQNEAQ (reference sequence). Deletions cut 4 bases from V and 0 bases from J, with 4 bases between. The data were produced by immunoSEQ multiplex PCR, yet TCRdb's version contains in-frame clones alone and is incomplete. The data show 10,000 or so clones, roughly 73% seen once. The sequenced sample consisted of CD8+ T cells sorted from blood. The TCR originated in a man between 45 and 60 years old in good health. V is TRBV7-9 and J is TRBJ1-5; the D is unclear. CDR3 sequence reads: CASSYSSNQPQHF. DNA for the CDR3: TGTGCCAGCAGCTATAGTAGCAATCAGCCCCAGCATTTT.